This T cell receptor beta chain was documented in a study of blood T cell repertoires in COVID-19. At the level of the study: From T cells, B-cell-depleted T cells, or PBMCs came the material, which was cDNA or gDNA.

The CDR3 sequence is 16 residues long. Germline loops: CDR1 SGDLS, CDR2 YYNGEE. V trimming: 3 bases; J trimming: 9 bases; junction bases outside the gene matches: 12. In the source study's methods: Amplification of reference gene primers was used by the study to estimate nucleated cell counts. Data came from immunoSEQ multiplex PCR; TCRdb stores just in-frame clones and leaves some out. That table furnishes V, J and clone size, whereas the DNA furnished D and trimming. In the table there are approximately 250,000 clones, 75% to 90% of which are singletons. Ages ranged from about 18 to 89 years, with residence in about two dozen US areas. Clinical histories supplied by participants themselves formed the basis of cohort assignment. In its sample, this clone was seen once.

The V and J genes are TRBV9 and TRBJ2-1; 10 bases match TRBD2. The clonotype originates from a woman aged 25-40 years who had recovered from COVID-19. The sequenced material came from PBMCs or T cells enriched from blood (not recorded which). The DNA of the CDR3 is TGTGCCAGCAGCGCCCCTGCTAGCGGGAGTACGTTTGAGCAGTTCTTC. It specifies CASSAPASGSTFEQFF.